This TCR beta chain came from a study of T cells expressing NK-cell markers. Study findings and constraints: There remained a lack of clarity about HCMV specificity of expanded NKG2C+ T cell clones.

TCRdb re-called the 5' RACE reads and shows each CDR3 protein once, DNA omitted. The sample has a few hundred thousand distinct CDR3 sequences; the top ten hold about 0.39%. On this clonotype itself: The antigen is not known.

The CDR3 covers 15 residues. Germline values: CDR1 ENHRY, CDR2 SYGVKD. The clonotype was recovered from a man aged 18 to 29 in good health. The chain has TRBV10-3 and TRBJ2-3. Sequences were obtained from blood T cells: a sorted CD56 or NKG2C T cell subset, CD4+ or CD8+ T cells, or bulk PBMC T cells (not recorded which). This CDR3 reads CAISEGGSGTDTQYF.